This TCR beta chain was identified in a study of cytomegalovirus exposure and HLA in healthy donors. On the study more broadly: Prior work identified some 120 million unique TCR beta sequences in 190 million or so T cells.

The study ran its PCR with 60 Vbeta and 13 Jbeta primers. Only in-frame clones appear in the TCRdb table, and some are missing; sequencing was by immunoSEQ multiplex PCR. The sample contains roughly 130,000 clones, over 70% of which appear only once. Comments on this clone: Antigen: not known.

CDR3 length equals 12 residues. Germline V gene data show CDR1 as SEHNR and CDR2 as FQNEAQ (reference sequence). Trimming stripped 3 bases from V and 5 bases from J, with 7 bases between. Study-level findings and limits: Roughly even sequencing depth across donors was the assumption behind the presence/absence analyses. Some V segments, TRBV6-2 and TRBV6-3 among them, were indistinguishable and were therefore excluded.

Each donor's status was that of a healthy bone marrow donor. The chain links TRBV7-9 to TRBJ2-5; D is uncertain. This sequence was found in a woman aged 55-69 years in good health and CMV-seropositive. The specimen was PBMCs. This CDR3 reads CASSLASETQYF. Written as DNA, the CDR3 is TGTGCCAGCAGCTTGGCTAGTGAGACCCAGTACTTC. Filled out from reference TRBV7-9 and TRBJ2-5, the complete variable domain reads DTGVSQNPRHKITKRGQNVTFRCDPISEHNRLYWYRQTLGQGPEFLTYFQNEAQLEKSRLLSDRFSAERPKGSFSTLEIQRTEQGDSAMYLCASSLASETQYFGPGTRLLVL.